This T cell receptor (beta chain) comes out of a study of human T cells and chemical hapten exposure. This clonotype was seen only a few times. Trimming cost V 6 bases and J 2 bases, with 20 bases left between them. The CDR3 covers 16 residues. CDR1 is SGHNT, CDR2 YYREEE, per germline (reference sequence). One entry per CDR3 protein results from TCRdb running MiXCR on the RACE reads. The repertoire holds 150,000 to 200,000 distinct CDR3 sequences, with roughly 25% as singletons. Time point defined: patch test 3, about 24 weeks after DPC sensitization. Noted treatment: therapeutic diphenylcyclopropenone sensitization with weekly scalp DPC. Total RNA was extracted from unfractionated whole blood.

V is TRBV5-4 and J is TRBJ1-2; D is possibly TRBD1 (5 bases). The receptor was isolated from a woman aged 18-30 years with alopecia areata. Some clones in this sample may be carry-over from other donors' samples. Sequenced here: whole blood, sampled in connection with sensitization to the hapten diphenylcyclopropenone (DPC). The CDR3 coding sequence is TGTGCCAGCACCGCCCAGCGGCAGGGTTCAAACTATGGCTACACCTTC. Its translation is CASTAQRQGSNYGYTF.